The T cell receptor beta chain under discussion was sequenced for a study of blood T cell repertoires in COVID-19. Study-wide background: Sites across the United States, Italy and Spain contributed samples from acute and convalescent COVID-19.

Data came from immunoSEQ multiplex PCR; TCRdb stores just in-frame clones and leaves some out. The repertoire consists of 10,000 or so clones, with approximately 87% occurring once and the leading ten covering over 9.5%. There are 17 residues in the CDR3. Germline CDR1 and CDR2: SGHNT and YYREEE (reference sequence). V shed 4 bases and J shed 3 bases, with 23 bases lying between them. This clone has only a few counts. The sequencing input was peripheral blood. V is TRBV5-4 and J is TRBJ2-7; D is perhaps TRBD2 (7 bases). The TCR originated in a human donor in a cohort sampled during active COVID-19. CDR3 amino acids: CASSPTVGRGPFYEQYF. The CDR3 coding sequence is TGTGCCAGCAGCCCCACCGTTGGGCGGGGGCCTTTCTACGAGCAGTACTTC.